A single sample is the source of the 4 T cell receptor beta chains below, sequenced in a study of chemoradiotherapy in HPV16-positive cancers. This table comes from immunoSEQ multiplex PCR, and its TCRdb copy is limited to in-frame clones, with some not included. Of about 8,600 clones listed, roughly 91% are singletons. The material was blood, obtained from a patient who underwent chemoradiotherapy. These receptors were taken from a human donor with HPV-associated anogenital cancer.

This rearrangement joins TRBV15 to TRBJ2-5; the D gene is possibly TRBD2 (6 bases). V lost 0 bases, J lost 4 bases, and 9 bases lay in between. The CDR3 contains 14 residues. Germline CDR1 and CDR2: LNHNV and YYDKDF (reference sequence). The CDR3 DNA follows: TGTGCCACCAGCAGAGATCTAGCGATAGAGACCCAGTACTTC. It encodes CATSRDLAIETQYF. Together with reference TRBV15 and TRBJ2-5, the CDR3 gives the full variable domain: DAMVIQNPRYQVTQFGKPVTLSCSQTLNHNVMYWYQQKSSQAPKLLFHYYDKDFNNEADTPDNFQSRRPNTSFCFLDIRSPGLGDTAMYLCATSRDLAIETQYFGPGTRLLVL.

The chain links TRBV29-1 to TRBJ2-7, with 9 bases aligning to TRBD2. V trimming: 3 bases; J trimming: 0 bases; junction bases outside the gene matches: 3. The CDR3 runs to 14 residues. Germline CDR1 is SQVTM and CDR2 is ANQGSEA. CDR3 loop: CSVESSGSSYEQYF. The CDR3 nucleotides are TGCAGCGTTGAGAGTAGCGGGAGCTCCTACGAGCAGTACTTC.

The chain is built from TRBV4-2 and TRBJ2-3; 8 bases align to TRBD1. Germline-derived CDR1 and CDR2 are LGHNA and YNFKEQ. V shed 6 bases, J shed 6 bases, and the junction held 5 bases outside the gene matches. This CDR3 comprises 13 residues. The CDR3 DNA reads TGTGCCAGCAGTTCAGGGGGCGAGGATACGCAGTATTTT. Translated, it gives CASSSGGEDTQYF.

The rearrangement joins TRBV30 to TRBJ1-2, with 9 nucleotides matching TRBD1. From germline, CDR1 is GTSNPN and CDR2 SVGIG (reference sequence). The V segment lost 1 base and the J segment 1 base; nucleotides outside the gene matches: 4. The CDR3 loop spans 15 amino acids. CDR3 residues: CAWSGTGAHNYGYTF. The DNA of the CDR3 is TGTGCCTGGAGTGGGACAGGGGCACATAACTATGGCTACACCTTC.